This T cell receptor (beta chain) appears in the sequencing data of a study of OX40 agonist ivuxolimab in advanced cancers. Germline trimming cut 4 bases from V and 9 bases from J; bases unmatched to any gene: 9. This CDR3 is 15 amino acids long. Per the germline V gene, CDR1 is MNHNS and CDR2 is SASEGT. TCRdb keeps only in-frame clones here, not all; method: immunoSEQ multiplex PCR. The table records 35,000 to 40,000 clones, 70% to 85% of them present only once. This specimen was CD4+ or CD8+ T cells sorted from blood, taken in a trial of the OX40 agonist ivuxolimab. This TCR was recovered from an adult with an advanced solid tumor such as melanoma, head and neck, liver or kidney cancer. The genes are TRBV6-1 and TRBJ2-6, with 7 bases fitting TRBD1. CDR3 sequence: CASSGGDSRFNVLTF. The DNA for the CDR3 is TGTGCCAGCAGTGGTGGGGACAGCAGGTTCAACGTCCTGACTTTC.